Below, 18 T cell receptor beta chains from the same sample are listed, as sequenced in a study of CD8+CD57+ T cells in acquired aplastic anemia. Genomic DNA was employed as the template in profiling TCR beta VDJ and CDR3. TCRdb passed the reads through MiXCR, listing each CDR3 protein once. The sample yields 400,000 to 450,000 distinct CDR3 sequences, 65% to 80% seen once. The sample taken for sequencing was sorted CD4+, CD8+, or CD8+CD57+ T cells (not recorded which) from PBMCs. Receptors were obtained from a human donor in good health, serving as a control.

The chain is built from TRBV7-2 and TRBJ2-7, with 9 bases matching TRBD1. This CDR3 comprises 15 residues. V was clipped by 0 bases and J by 3 bases; unmatched bases: 3. CDR1 is SGHTA and CDR2 is FQGNSA in the germline V gene. The CDR3 here is CASSLAGQGHYEQYF. The DNA of the CDR3 is TGTGCCAGCAGCTTAGCGGGACAGGGTCACTACGAGCAGTACTTC.

Regarding this clonotype: Mismatch with germline at one junction end may stem from a read error. DNA for the CDR3: TGTACCAGCAGCGTACAGGCTGGGGCCAACGTCCCGACTTTC. Protein sequence: CTSSVQAGANVPTF. The genes are TRBV7-2 and TRBJ2-6; D is perhaps TRBD1 (5 bases). Germline V gene lookup returns CDR1 SGHTA and CDR2 FQGNSA. This CDR3 region has 14 residues.

Written as DNA, the CDR3 is TGCAGTGCTAGGGGGGGGGGGGGATTCAGCTACACCTTC. It specifies CSARGGGGFSYTF. The chain recombines TRBV20-1 with TRBJ1-2; D might be TRBD1 (5 bases). This CDR3 is built from 13 residues. The ends were cut back, 3 bases at V and 9 bases at J, with 17 bases in the middle. Germline V gene data show CDR1 as DFQATT and CDR2 as SNEGSKA (reference sequence).

J is TRBJ1-3 and V is TRBV7-3; D is unresolved. The CDR3 is 15 residues long. V lost 5 bases and J 4 bases, leaving 15 bases between the germline ends. CDR1 and CDR2 from the germline V gene are SGHTA and FQGTGA. CDR3 sequence reads: CASSVSKGLGNTIYF. The CDR3, as DNA: TGTGCCAGCAGCGTATCGAAAGGGCTCGGAAACACCATATATTTT. The variable domain in full, with the rest retrieved from reference TRBV7-3 and TRBJ1-3, is GAGVSQTPSNKVTEKGKYVELRCDPISGHTALYWYRQSLGQGPEFLIYFQGTGAADDSGLPNDRFFAVRPEGSVSTLKIQRTERGDSAVYLCASSVSKGLGNTIYFGEGSWLTVV.

This chain uses TRBV7-2 with TRBJ1-3; D unclear. V was cut by 9 bases and J by 3 bases, with 24 bases left in between. This CDR3 spans 17 amino acids. Germline loops: CDR1 SGHTA, CDR2 FQGNSA. CDR3 protein: CASSLDRHRASGNTIYF. The CDR3 coding sequence is TGTGCCAGTAGCCTCGATAGACACCGGGCCAGTGGAAACACCATATATTTT.

The chain is built from TRBV9 and TRBJ2-2; TRBD1 matches 7 bases. This CDR3 has 16 amino acids. The germline V gene encodes CDR1 SGDLS and CDR2 YYNGEE. After removal of 4 bases from V and 0 bases from J, the junction contained 6 bases not matched to a gene. The CDR3 coding sequence is TGTGCCAGCAGCCCACTCGGGACAGCGAACACCGGGGAGCTGTTTTTT. Amino acids: CASSPLGTANTGELFF.

The chain employs TRBV5-1 and TRBJ2-2; D uncertain. Germline V gives CDR1 SGHRS, CDR2 YFSETQ. V shed 1 base and J shed 12 bases, with 13 bases lying between them. The CDR3 covers 13 residues. The DNA for the CDR3 is TGCGCCAGCAGCTTGAATTACCCCCGTAAGCTGTTTTTT. It specifies CASSLNYPRKLFF.

This clonotype has at least ten counts. The chain recombines TRBV20-1 with TRBJ2-5; D not resolved. The CDR3 extends over 10 amino acids. The V end was cut by 7 bases, the J end by 2 bases, with 5 bases between. From germline, CDR1 is DFQATT and CDR2 SNEGSKA (reference sequence). CDR3 sequence: CSVSQETQYF. CDR3 nucleotides: TGCAGTGTTTCGCAAGAGACCCAGTACTTC.

The chain has TRBV29-1 and TRBJ2-1, with 7 bases that match TRBD2. The ends lost 7 bases at V and 4 bases at J; junction bases unmatched: 10. The CDR3 runs to 14 residues. Germline CDR1 SQVTM, CDR2 ANQGSEA. The CDR3 is CSGSVGGGYNEQFF. CDR3 coding DNA: TGCAGCGGCTCGGTTGGGGGGGGGTACAATGAGCAGTTCTTC.

This clonotype has only a few counts. This sequence joins TRBV25-1 and TRBJ1-1; 8 nucleotides align to TRBD1. The CDR3 extends over 14 amino acids. Germline V gene lookup returns CDR1 MGHDK and CDR2 SYGVNS. Unmatched junction bases numbered 12, after V lost 8 bases and J lost 7 bases. DNA for the CDR3: TGTGCCAGCGTACCCGGACAGGGCGGACTTGAAGCTTTCTTT. Translation gives CASVPGQGGLEAFF.

The V call is TRBV7-2, the J call TRBJ1-2, with D hard to call. This CDR3 is 14 amino acids long. Germline loops: CDR1 SGHTA, CDR2 FQGNSA. Trimming stripped 6 bases from V and 14 bases from J, with 25 bases between. CDR3 in amino acids: CASSINRSKDGQTF. The CDR3 nucleotides read TGTGCCAGCAGTATAAACCGGTCCAAGGATGGCCAGACCTTC.

Many counts were recorded for this clonotype. V gene TRBV9 combines with J gene TRBJ2-3; D is undetermined. Germline CDR1 SGDLS, CDR2 YYNGEE. CDR3 size: 14 residues. The germline V and J ends were trimmed by 0 bases and 4 bases, with 9 bases remaining between them. The CDR3 protein is CASSVDRAPDTQYF. CDR3 DNA: TGTGCCAGCAGCGTAGACCGAGCCCCAGATACGCAGTATTTT. The entire variable domain, with the rest obtained from reference TRBV9 and TRBJ2-3, is as follows: DSGVTQTPKHLITATGQRVTLRCSPRSGDLSVYWYQQSLDQGLQFLIQYYNGEERAKGNILERFSAQQFPDLHSELNLSSLELGDSALYFCASSVDRAPDTQYFGPGTRLTVL.

Worth noting for this clonotype: One junction end disagrees with the germline gene, perhaps due to a read error. The genes are TRBV11-2 and TRBJ1-1; D is undetermined. Germline V gene lookup returns CDR1 SGHAT and CDR2 FQNNGV. The CDR3 is 13 amino acids. Here the CDR3 DNA reads TGTGCCACCAGCTTCAAGAACAGCGCTGAAGCTTTCTTT. Translated: CATSFKNSAEAFF.

The chain is built from TRBV19 and TRBJ1-4; D may match TRBD1 or TRBD2 (5 bases each). TRBJ2-7 matches the DNA end more closely, so the J call is doubtful. The CDR3 runs 15 residues. Germline V CDR1 and CDR2: LNHDA, SQIVND (reference sequence). CDR3 protein: CASSIASGRTYEQYF. The CDR3 coding sequence is TGTGCCAGTAGTATAGCATCGGGGCGGACCTACGAGCAGTACTTC.

This rearrangement joins TRBV10-3 to TRBJ2-7; 7 positions match TRBD2. The end of the DNA is better explained by TRBJ2-3, so the J call may be wrong. Germline V gene lookup returns CDR1 ENHRY and CDR2 SYGVKD. This CDR3 is built from 14 residues. The CDR3 loop is CAISLSGPTYAQYF. In nucleotides, the CDR3 is TGTGCCATCAGCCTTAGCGGGCCCACCTATGCGCAGTATTTT.

The chain joins TRBV7-9 to TRBJ2-1; perhaps D is TRBD1 or TRBD2 (5 bases each). This CDR3 has 15 amino acids. Trimming removed 6 bases from V and 12 bases from J, with 24 bases in between. Germline assignment: CDR1 SEHNR and CDR2 FQNEAQ (reference sequence). The CDR3 coding sequence is TGTGCCAGCAGTGAAGCTCAGGGAGAATCGGATGCGCAGTTCTTC. Translation gives CASSEAQGESDAQFF.

This chain joins TRBV7-8 and TRBJ2-7; possible D gene TRBD1, 6 bases. V shed 5 bases and J shed 11 bases, with 19 bases lying between them. Germline-derived CDR1 and CDR2 are SGHVS and FQNEAQ. The CDR3 extends over 13 amino acids. For the CDR3, the DNA is TGTGCCAGCAGCGCACTGGACAGAGGTGTTGAGTACGTC. Its protein product is CASSALDRGVEYV.

Worth noting for this clonotype: Since no conserved phenylalanine or tryptophan closes the CDR3, a read error is the likely cause. It is unclear where the CDR3 begins or ends on the DNA, so no DNA is shown, and the CDR3 is as TCRdb lists it. The chain links TRBV2 to TRBJ1-2. Germline V gene data show CDR1 as SNHLY and CDR2 as FYNNEI. The CDR3 is 14 amino acids in total, end residues counted. CDR3 residues: CASTLTGLKTGYFG.